This is a list of T cell receptor beta chains from one sample in a study of control samples from healthy donors and cancer patients. Clones were sequenced by immunoSEQ multiplex PCR, and TCRdb holds only the in-frame ones, with some missing. The sample yields around 230,000 clones, 85% to 95% seen once. The sequencing sample was made of blood. All receptors come from a man aged 45-60 years in good health. Both conserved end residues are part of each CDR3. The order of the fields is V gene, clone size, J gene, D gene, CDR3 protein, CDR3 DNA. The D gene is left open where the match is weak. Clone size is stated in some rows and not others, as once, few, many or a class when expanded.

v_call: TRBV28; clone_size: NA; j_call: TRBJ1-5; d_call: TRBD1; cdr3_aa: CASSLGTGGNQPQHF; cdr3_nt: TGTGCCAGCAGTCTGGGGACAGGAGGGAATCAGCCCCAGCATTTT
v_call: TRBV5-4; clone_size: NA; j_call: TRBJ1-2; d_call: NA; cdr3_aa: CASSLGGNYNYGYTF; cdr3_nt: TGTGCCAGCAGCTTGGGGGGGAATTATAACTATGGCTACACCTTC
v_call: TRBV7-2; clone_size: NA; j_call: TRBJ1-4; d_call: NA; cdr3_aa: CASSRVRGRTNEKLFF; cdr3_nt: TGTGCCAGCAGCCGGGTGAGGGGTCGCACTAATGAAAAACTGTTTTTT
v_call: TRBV7-2; clone_size: once; j_call: TRBJ1-5; d_call: NA; cdr3_aa: CASSLWGQPQHF; cdr3_nt: TGTGCCAGCAGCTTATGGGGACAGCCCCAGCATTTT
v_call: TRBV5-1; clone_size: NA; j_call: TRBJ2-1; d_call: NA; cdr3_aa: CASSLEGRSSYNEQFF; cdr3_nt: TGCGCCAGCAGCTTGGAGGGCAGAAGCTCCTACAATGAGCAGTTCTTC
v_call: TRBV15; clone_size: NA; j_call: TRBJ1-5; d_call: TRBD1; cdr3_aa: CATSRTDRGPSQPQHF; cdr3_nt: TGTGCCACCAGCAGAACGGACAGGGGGCCGAGTCAGCCCCAGCATTTT
v_call: TRBV6-2/TRBV6-3; clone_size: few; j_call: TRBJ2-2; d_call: NA; cdr3_aa: CASSLYTGELFF; cdr3_nt: TGTGCCAGCAGCCTATACACCGGGGAGCTGTTTTTT
v_call: TRBV5-4; clone_size: NA; j_call: TRBJ2-3; d_call: NA; cdr3_aa: CASSLGGYTDTQYF; cdr3_nt: TGTGCCAGCAGCTTGGGAGGATACACAGATACGCAGTATTTT
v_call: TRBV6-2/TRBV6-3; clone_size: NA; j_call: TRBJ1-3; d_call: NA; cdr3_aa: CASSYSGLRSGNTIYF; cdr3_nt: TGTGCCAGCAGTTACTCCGGACTGCGCTCTGGAAACACCATATATTTT
v_call: TRBV25-1; clone_size: NA; j_call: TRBJ1-1; d_call: NA; cdr3_aa: CASSIGTEAFF; cdr3_nt: TGTGCCAGCTCGATCGGAACTGAAGCTTTCTTT
v_call: TRBV5-1; clone_size: NA; j_call: TRBJ2-5; d_call: NA; cdr3_aa: CASSLVTAPVETQYF; cdr3_nt: TGCGCCAGCAGCTTGGTCACGGCCCCTGTTGAGACCCAGTACTTC
v_call: TRBV29-1; clone_size: NA; j_call: TRBJ2-5; d_call: TRBD1; cdr3_aa: CSVDQGAETQYF; cdr3_nt: TGCAGCGTTGATCAGGGGGCTGAGACCCAGTACTTC
v_call: TRBV5-4; clone_size: NA; j_call: TRBJ1-5; d_call: NA; cdr3_aa: CASSEDINQPQHF; cdr3_nt: TGTGCCAGCAGTGAGGACATTAATCAGCCCCAGCATTTT
v_call: TRBV2; clone_size: NA; j_call: TRBJ1-5; d_call: NA; cdr3_aa: CASSEMVGSNQPQHF; cdr3_nt: TGTGCCAGCAGTGAAATGGTGGGAAGCAATCAGCCCCAGCATTTT
v_call: TRBV6-5; clone_size: NA; j_call: TRBJ2-3; d_call: TRBD2; cdr3_aa: CASSYAAGGGADTQYF; cdr3_nt: TGTGCCAGCAGTTACGCCGCGGGAGGGGGAGCAGATACGCAGTATTTT
v_call: TRBV4-2; clone_size: NA; j_call: TRBJ1-1; d_call: NA; cdr3_aa: CASSYGGMYKNTEAFF; cdr3_nt: TGTGCCAGCAGCTACGGGGGCATGTACAAGAACACTGAAGCTTTCTTT
v_call: TRBV5-5; clone_size: NA; j_call: TRBJ1-4; d_call: TRBD1; cdr3_aa: CASSRTGPNEKLFF; cdr3_nt: TGTGCCAGCAGCAGGACAGGGCCCAATGAAAAACTGTTTTTT
v_call: TRBV29-1; clone_size: NA; j_call: TRBJ1-3; d_call: NA; cdr3_aa: CSVVGGSNTIYF; cdr3_nt: TGCAGCGTTGTGGGGGGCAGCAACACCATATATTTT
v_call: TRBV6-6; clone_size: NA; j_call: TRBJ1-5; d_call: NA; cdr3_aa: CASSPDSFNQPQHF; cdr3_nt: TGTGCCAGCAGCCCGGACAGTTTTAATCAGCCCCAGCATTTT
v_call: TRBV27; clone_size: few; j_call: TRBJ1-5; d_call: NA; cdr3_aa: CASSFRNQPQHF; cdr3_nt: TGTGCCAGCAGTTTCCGAAATCAGCCCCAGCATTTT
v_call: TRBV29-1; clone_size: NA; j_call: TRBJ2-3; d_call: NA; cdr3_aa: CSVSTRGTTDTQYF; cdr3_nt: TGCAGCGTATCGACTAGGGGAACCACAGATACGCAGTATTTT
v_call: TRBV13; clone_size: NA; j_call: TRBJ2-1; d_call: TRBD2; cdr3_aa: CASSSNLAGEYNEQFF; cdr3_nt: TGTGCCAGCAGCTCGAATCTAGCGGGGGAGTACAATGAGCAGTTCTTC
v_call: TRBV6-5; clone_size: NA; j_call: TRBJ1-6; d_call: NA; cdr3_aa: CASRDILAGYSPLHF; cdr3_nt: TGTGCCAGCAGGGATATCCTCGCCGGGTATTCACCCCTCCACTTT
v_call: TRBV20-1; clone_size: NA; j_call: TRBJ1-1; d_call: NA; cdr3_aa: CSASADSWGRGEAFF; cdr3_nt: TGCAGTGCTAGTGCGGATTCGTGGGGGCGGGGTGAAGCTTTCTTT
v_call: TRBV13; clone_size: NA; j_call: TRBJ1-3; d_call: NA; cdr3_aa: CASSRDTGFGNTIYF; cdr3_nt: TGTGCCAGCAGTCGAGATACAGGGTTTGGAAACACCATATATTTT
v_call: TRBV11-2; clone_size: once; j_call: TRBJ2-5; d_call: NA; cdr3_aa: CASSFKETQYF; cdr3_nt: TGTGCCAGCAGCTTCAAGGAGACCCAGTACTTC
v_call: TRBV6-5; clone_size: once; j_call: TRBJ1-2; d_call: NA; cdr3_aa: CASSYSTSSGYGYTF; cdr3_nt: TGTGCCAGCAGTTACTCGACATCCTCTGGCTATGGCTACACCTTC
v_call: TRBV3-1/TRBV3-2; clone_size: NA; j_call: TRBJ1-2; d_call: NA; cdr3_aa: CASSQDSFRGYTF; cdr3_nt: TGTGCCAGCAGCCAAGACAGTTTTCGAGGCTACACCTTC
v_call: TRBV7-2; clone_size: NA; j_call: TRBJ1-1; d_call: NA; cdr3_aa: CASSFGGLNTEAFF; cdr3_nt: TGTGCCAGCAGTTTCGGGGGCTTGAACACTGAAGCTTTCTTT
v_call: TRBV3-1/TRBV3-2; clone_size: once; j_call: TRBJ2-5; d_call: NA; cdr3_aa: CASRLGGGQTQYF; cdr3_nt: TGTGCCAGCAGATTAGGGGGGGGACAGACCCAGTACTTC
v_call: TRBV7-9; clone_size: NA; j_call: TRBJ1-1; d_call: NA; cdr3_aa: CASSPAQGNTEAFF; cdr3_nt: TGTGCCAGCAGCCCAGCCCAGGGGAACACTGAAGCTTTCTTT